This TCR beta chain was recorded in a study of cytomegalovirus exposure and HLA in healthy donors. PCR employed 60 Vbeta and 13 Jbeta primers. Assay used: immunoSEQ multiplex PCR; TCRdb lists only in-frame clones, some missing. The data hold approximately 90,000 clones, with roughly 80% observed a single time. Trimming took 3 bases from V and 2 from J; bases not matched to a gene: 9. There are 16 residues in the CDR3. The germline gives CDR1 SGHVS, CDR2 FQNEAQ. This clone was found a few times. The TCR originated in a man aged 35 to 55 in good health and CMV-seronegative. The sequencing sample was made of PBMCs. The chain combines TRBV7-8 with TRBJ2-5, with 7 bases matching TRBD1. The CDR3 sequence: CASSFLRDSPQETQYF. The CDR3 region has the DNA TGTGCCAGCAGCTTTCTCCGGGACAGCCCTCAAGAGACCCAGTACTTC.